This T cell receptor beta chain was observed in a study of control samples from healthy donors and cancer patients. Only in-frame clones appear in the TCRdb table, and some are missing; sequencing was by immunoSEQ multiplex PCR. Among roughly 400,000 clones listed, 80% to 95% were seen once. The germline V and J ends were trimmed by 7 bases and 2 bases, with 12 bases remaining between them. The CDR3 is 14 residues long. The germline V gene encodes CDR1 MNHEY and CDR2 SVGAGI. The TCR sequence derives from a man between 40 and 49 years old with head and neck cancer. Material for sequencing was PBMCs. V gene TRBV6-5 combines with J gene TRBJ1-5, with TRBD1 as a possible D gene (6 bases). CDR3 loop: CASTSRQGNQPQHF. CDR3 sequence (DNA): TGTGCCAGCACCTCTAGACAGGGCAATCAGCCCCAGCATTTT.